These T cell receptor beta chains were read from a single sample in a study of CD8+ T cells in alopecia areata. Method: immunoSEQ multiplex PCR; TCRdb's copy keeps in-frame clones and lacks some. The table lists about 140,000 clones, 45% to 60% of them singletons. The sequences come from CD4+ T cells sorted from blood, collected at week 0. These receptors were obtained from a human donor with alopecia areata. Each CDR3 is given with its conserved first and last residue.

V gene: TRBV4-1; J gene: TRBJ1-1; CDR3 protein: CASSRGTGTSSNTEAFF
V gene: TRBV15; J gene: TRBJ2-5; CDR3 protein: CATSITSGQETQYF
V gene: TRBV4-2; J gene: TRBJ1-2; CDR3 protein: CASSQAGTGGYTF
V gene: TRBV30; J gene: TRBJ1-2; CDR3 protein: CAWSLDRYTF
V gene: TRBV29-1; J gene: TRBJ2-7; CDR3 protein: CSVGYTTYEQYF
V gene: TRBV29-1; J gene: TRBJ1-1; CDR3 protein: CSVEDRLNTEAFF
V gene: TRBV5-1; J gene: TRBJ2-1; CDR3 protein: CASSRLAGANEQFF
V gene: TRBV7-8; J gene: TRBJ2-6; CDR3 protein: CASSPRTSGISGANVLTF
V gene: TRBV4-2; J gene: TRBJ2-7; CDR3 protein: CASSQDQSDGNYEQYF
V gene: TRBV10-2; J gene: TRBJ2-1; CDR3 protein: CASRGEGTSPGTHEQFF
V gene: TRBV29-1; J gene: TRBJ1-2; CDR3 protein: CSVVTGGYGYTF
V gene: TRBV5-1; J gene: TRBJ2-1; CDR3 protein: CASSLDVYNEQFF
V gene: TRBV30; J gene: TRBJ2-3; CDR3 protein: CAWSLRTTTDTQYF
V gene: TRBV29-1; J gene: TRBJ1-1; CDR3 protein: CSVEGAGRSEAFF
V gene: TRBV15; J gene: TRBJ2-5; CDR3 protein: CATSRAGRSETQYF
V gene: TRBV5-1; J gene: TRBJ2-7; CDR3 protein: CASSLGYEQYF
V gene: TRBV4-1; J gene: TRBJ2-3; CDR3 protein: CASSLRAWADTQYF
V gene: TRBV29-1; J gene: TRBJ2-5; CDR3 protein: CSAGSSGQETQYF
V gene: TRBV6-1; J gene: TRBJ2-1; CDR3 protein: CASEAGQGYEQFF
V gene: TRBV9; J gene: TRBJ1-2; CDR3 protein: CASSPGGGGYTF
V gene: TRBV7-2; J gene: TRBJ1-2; CDR3 protein: CASSLVRGSGGYTF
V gene: TRBV5-4; J gene: TRBJ1-1; CDR3 protein: CASRRNQEDTEAFF
V gene: TRBV28; J gene: TRBJ1-2; CDR3 protein: CASSWGTDTNYGYTF
V gene: TRBV10-1; J gene: TRBJ2-4; CDR3 protein: CASSEERGFKNIQYF
V gene: TRBV7-2; J gene: TRBJ2-3; CDR3 protein: CASSPQKTRTDTQYF
V gene: TRBV7-6; J gene: TRBJ2-6; CDR3 protein: CASSLALTGAGANVLTF
V gene: TRBV25-1; J gene: .; CDR3 protein: CASSDYEQYF
V gene: TRBV15; J gene: TRBJ2-4; CDR3 protein: CATSRDSGLLVDIQYF
V gene: TRBV6-1; J gene: TRBJ2-7; CDR3 protein: CASSGRDIYEQYF
V gene: TRBV6-6; J gene: TRBJ2-7; CDR3 protein: CASSYRRDEQYF
V gene: TRBV7-9; J gene: TRBJ2-1; CDR3 protein: CASSSIAGGLYNEQFF
V gene: TRBV29-1; J gene: TRBJ1-1; CDR3 protein: CSVLTGQNTEAFF
V gene: TRBV30; J gene: TRBJ2-3; CDR3 protein: CAWSDTDTQYF
V gene: TRBV5-1; J gene: TRBJ2-7; CDR3 protein: CASRNSGETYEQYF
V gene: TRBV10-3; J gene: TRBJ2-1; CDR3 protein: CAISESSGASNEQFF
V gene: TRBV6-5; J gene: TRBJ2-5; CDR3 protein: CASSYSWGKETQYF
V gene: TRBV30; J gene: TRBJ2-5; CDR3 protein: CAWRDTGVETQYF
V gene: TRBV7-2; J gene: TRBJ2-1; CDR3 protein: CASNRGLANEQFF
V gene: TRBV19; J gene: TRBJ2-7; CDR3 protein: CASSTPLSRDEQYF
V gene: TRBV30; J gene: TRBJ1-6; CDR3 protein: CAWNELNNSPLHF
V gene: TRBV6-5; J gene: TRBJ2-4; CDR3 protein: CASSRDRENIQYF
V gene: TRBV6-5; J gene: TRBJ1-1; CDR3 protein: CASRIQGVNTEAFF
V gene: TRBV30; J gene: TRBJ1-1; CDR3 protein: CAWSLNRATEAFF
V gene: TRBV9; J gene: TRBJ2-7; CDR3 protein: CASSVLNSGVLTYEQYF
V gene: TRBV4-3; J gene: TRBJ2-7; CDR3 protein: CASSREPGLAYEQYF
V gene: TRBV30; J gene: TRBJ1-2; CDR3 protein: CACQLRDRGLNYGYTF
V gene: TRBV7-2; J gene: TRBJ2-1; CDR3 protein: CASSLGPERSNEQFF
V gene: TRBV29-1; J gene: TRBJ2-1; CDR3 protein: CSATSAVSYNEQFF
V gene: TRBV27; J gene: TRBJ1-2; CDR3 protein: CASSFRDRSGGYTF
V gene: TRBV30; J gene: TRBJ2-5; CDR3 protein: CAWSPRGLRATQYF
V gene: TRBV7-2; J gene: TRBJ1-5; CDR3 protein: CASSLGAGGQQPQHF
V gene: TRBV29-1; J gene: TRBJ1-2; CDR3 protein: CSVERGGNYGYTF
V gene: TRBV30; J gene: TRBJ2-3; CDR3 protein: CAWSVRDRASPSSTDTQYF
V gene: TRBV2; J gene: TRBJ2-7; CDR3 protein: CASSDPAGGLPYEQYF
V gene: TRBV30; J gene: TRBJ1-2; CDR3 protein: CAWRETVGYTF